The rows below give T cell receptor beta chains drawn from one sample of a study of CD8 T cells in ankylosing spondylitis. TCRdb called the 5' RACE reads again in MiXCR, with one record for every CDR3 protein. The sample has approximately 100,000 distinct CDR3 sequences, almost 8.5% seen once. Material for sequencing was blood, either unsorted or a sorted T cell fraction (not recorded which). The source is a male donor with ankylosing spondylitis or in good health (not recorded which). The CDR3 runs from the conserved cysteine through the conserved F or W. The D gene is left open where the match is weak. Clone size is stated in some rows and not others, as once, few, many or a class when expanded.

V gene	J gene	D gene	clone size	CDR3 DNA	CDR3 protein
TRBV5-1	TRBJ2-2	.	few	TGCGCCAGCAGCTCCTCTGGGGCAGGCCCCTCCACCGGGGAGCTGTTTTTT	CASSSSGAGPSTGELFF
TRBV6-2/TRBV6-3	TRBJ2-1	TRBD1	many	TGTGCCAGCAGTTATACAGGGGGCCACTACAATGAGCAGTTCTTC	CASSYTGGHYNEQFF
TRBV7-2	TRBJ2-2	.	.	TGTGCCAGCAGCCACCCCCAAAGAAGGACCGGGGAGCTGTTTTTT	CASSHPQRRTGELFF
TRBV19	TRBJ2-6	.	many	TGTGCCAGCAGGGATTCTGGGGCCAACGTCCTGACTTTC	CASRDSGANVLTF
TRBV2	TRBJ2-2	.	many	TGTGCCAGCAGTGTTGGAAACACCGGGGAGCTGTTTTTT	CASSVGNTGELFF
TRBV12-3/TRBV12-4	TRBJ2-7	.	many	TGTGCCAGCCGTCCCTTGGGGGGCGAGCAGTACTTC	CASRPLGGEQYF
TRBV5-1	TRBJ2-7	TRBD2	many	TGCGCCAGCAGCACTGGGACTAGCGGGGGAACCTACGAGCAGTACTTC	CASSTGTSGGTYEQYF
TRBV7-9	TRBJ2-7	TRBD1	many	TGTGCCAGCAGCTTAAGGGGAGGACAGGGAGCCTACGAGCAGTACTTC	CASSLRGGQGAYEQYF
TRBV20-1	TRBJ2-1	.	many	TGCAGTGCTCGAGGGGAGTTAAATGAGCAGTTCTTC	CSARGELNEQFF
TRBV5-6	TRBJ1-5	.	many	TGTGCCAGCAGCTCCGAAGGGGGTGCGGGCAATCAGCCCCAGCATTTT	CASSSEGGAGNQPQHF
TRBV27	TRBJ1-3	.	many	TGTGCCAGCAGTTCACAGGGCCTCTCTGGAAACACCATATATTTT	CASSSQGLSGNTIYF
TRBV6-1	TRBJ1-2	.	.	TGTGCCTCGAGGAGAGGGTCCCCGATCGGGGACTATGGCTACACCTTC	CASRRGSPIGDYGYTF
TRBV7-8	TRBJ2-7	.	many	TGTGCCAGCAGTTTGGGCCAGGGGTTCTACGAGCAGTACTTC	CASSLGQGFYEQYF
TRBV20-1	TRBJ2-7	TRBD1	few	TGCAGTGCTAGAGACCCCGGGACAGGGATGATCGAGCAGTACTTC	CSARDPGTGMIEQYF
TRBV27	TRBJ2-7	.	many	TGTGCCAGCAGTTTAAGGGCGGGTTCGTCGTCCTACGAGCAGTACTTC	CASSLRAGSSSYEQYF
TRBV3-1	TRBJ1-3	.	once	TGTGCCAGCAGTCCGGATCGAAGCACCATATATTTT	CASSPDRSTIYF
TRBV15	TRBJ1-6	TRBD1	many	TGTGCCACCAGCAGAGATCCCCACACAGGGGGCGGTTCACCCCTCCACTTT	CATSRDPHTGGGSPLHF
TRBV24-1	TRBJ2-5	.	many	TGTGCCACCAGTGATCCCAGGGGAGCGGGAGAGACCCAGTACTTC	CATSDPRGAGETQYF
TRBV5-1	TRBJ2-7	.	few	TGCGCCAGCAGCTTGGGCCTACTTAGCGAGCAGTACTTC	CASSLGLLSEQYF
TRBV3-1	TRBJ2-7	TRBD2	many	TGTGCCAGCAGTATCGGACTAGCCCAGAGCTCCTACGAGCAGTACTTC	CASSIGLAQSSYEQYF
TRBV7-2	TRBJ2-3	.	.	TGTGCCAGCAGGCCAGGGTACACAGATACGCAGTATTTT	CASRPGYTDTQYF
TRBV6-1	TRBJ2-2	TRBD2	many	TGTGCCAGCAGGGATCTAGCGGGGGGAAACACCGGGGAGCTGTTTTTT	CASRDLAGGNTGELFF
TRBV2	TRBJ2-7	TRBD2	many	TGTGCCAGCAGTGAGGGGGAGGGGACCAGGGAGTACTTC	CASSEGEGTREYF
TRBV7-9	TRBJ2-3	.	many	TGTGCCAGCAGCTTACTAGCTAGAGGTGACACAGATACGCAGTATTTT	CASSLLARGDTDTQYF
TRBV18	TRBJ2-1	.	many	TGTGCCAGCTCACCATGGAAGGTGGGGCCAGGGGCGCAGAATGAGCAGTTCTTC	CASSPWKVGPGAQNEQFF
TRBV11-2	TRBJ2-2	TRBD1	many	TGTGCCAGCAGCGAACGCAGGGGGCGTAACACCGGGGAGCTGTTTTTT	CASSERRGRNTGELFF
TRBV29-1	TRBJ2-5	.	many	TGCAGCGTGAAGGCGGCAGCCCCCAGAGAGACCCAGTACTTC	CSVKAAAPRETQYF
TRBV18	TRBJ1-4	TRBD1	many	TGTGCCAGCTCACCGAGACAGGGGCTCGAAAAACTGTTTTTT	CASSPRQGLEKLFF
TRBV2	TRBJ2-2	TRBD1	many	TGTGCCAGCAGTTTGCAGGGGACAGACAACACCGGGGAGCTGTTTTTT	CASSLQGTDNTGELFF
TRBV6-5	TRBJ1-1	.	many	TGTGCCAGCAGTTACGTCAGCATGAACACTGAAGCTTTCTTT	CASSYVSMNTEAFF
TRBV12-3/TRBV12-4	TRBJ2-5	.	many	TGTGCCAGCAGCCAATGGGGAGAGACCCAGTACTTC	CASSQWGETQYF
TRBV12-3/TRBV12-4	TRBJ1-2	.	many	TGTGCCAGCAGTACCAGCGGAGACTATGGCTACACCTTC	CASSTSGDYGYTF
TRBV5-5	TRBJ2-7	.	many	TGTGCCAGCAGCTTGCTCCCCACTGACGACGAGCAGTACTTC	CASSLLPTDDEQYF
TRBV5-1	TRBJ2-2	TRBD2	many	TGCGCCAGCAGCTGGGCTAGCGGAGCGAACACCGGGGAGCTGTTTTTT	CASSWASGANTGELFF
TRBV27	TRBJ2-1	.	many	TGTGCCACCTCAGTTTATCACGCGAATGAGCAGTTCTTC	CATSVYHANEQFF
TRBV29-1	TRBJ2-1	TRBD2	many	TGCAGCGTCCCGGGGGGGGCTTCCCCCTACAATGAGCAGTTCTTC	CSVPGGASPYNEQFF
TRBV5-1	TRBJ2-2	.	many	TGCGCCAGCAGCTCGAGGGCCACCGACACCGGGGAGCTGTTTTTT	CASSSRATDTGELFF
TRBV5-1	TRBJ2-5	.	few	TGCGCCAGCAGCTTAGGACGGATACAAGAGACCCAGTACTTC	CASSLGRIQETQYF
TRBV20-1	TRBJ2-2	.	few	TGCAGTGCTAGAGATCCGGCCAACACCGGGGAGCTGTTTTTT	CSARDPANTGELFF
TRBV11-2	TRBJ2-1	.	.	TGTGCCAGCAGCTTAGATTCGGGGAGAAATGAGCAGTTCTTC	CASSLDSGRNEQFF
TRBV3-1	TRBJ2-2	.	many	TGTGTTTCCGGGGGTGACACCGGGGAGCTGTTTTTT	CVSGGDTGELFF
TRBV29-1	TRBJ1-2	.	many	TGCAGCGTTGGGGGCAGTACGAGGAACTATGGCTACACCTTC	CSVGGSTRNYGYTF
TRBV7-2	TRBJ2-1	TRBD2	.	TGTGCCAGCGAGGCTAGCGGGAGCCTCAATGAGCAGTTCTTC	CASEASGSLNEQFF
TRBV5-1	TRBJ1-4	.	many	TGCGCCAGCAGCCCTGTACTTGGGGGAATATTAGATCGGGATGAAAAACTGTTTTTT	CASSPVLGGILDRDEKLFF
TRBV12-3/TRBV12-4	TRBJ2-2	TRBD1	.	TGTGCCAGCAGTCGGGCAACAGGGGGGAACACCGGGGAGCTGTTTTTT	CASSRATGGNTGELFF
TRBV15	TRBJ1-1	.	.	TGTGCCACCAGCAGAGGGGCAGGGTCTATGAACACTGAAGCTTTCTTT	CATSRGAGSMNTEAFF
TRBV6-2/TRBV6-3	TRBJ2-7	TRBD1	.	TGTGCCAGCAGTCTATGGGACAGCCTAACCTACGAGCAGTACTTC	CASSLWDSLTYEQYF
TRBV7-6	TRBJ2-7	TRBD1	many	TGTGCCAGCAGCTTAGGAAGGGACAGGGACTACGAGCAGTACTTC	CASSLGRDRDYEQYF
TRBV7-9	TRBJ2-3	.	many	TGTGCCAGCAGCTTAACAGGAGATACGCAGTATTTT	CASSLTGDTQYF
TRBV5-1	TRBJ2-7	TRBD2	many	TGCGCCAGCACCTTAGGCCTGACTAGCGGCATTCTAAACCCGGACGAGCAGTACTTC	CASTLGLTSGILNPDEQYF
TRBV5-1	TRBJ2-7	TRBD1	many	TGCGCCAGCAGCCGCGACAGGGCTTACGAGCAGTACTTC	CASSRDRAYEQYF
TRBV12-3/TRBV12-4	TRBJ2-1	.	many	TGTGCCAGCAGCCCCGGGAGATACAATGAGCAGTTCTTC	CASSPGRYNEQFF
TRBV7-6	TRBJ1-3	TRBD1	many	TGTGCCAGCAGCCCCTTGACAGGGAATGAAGGAAACACCATATATTTT	CASSPLTGNEGNTIYF